This TCR beta chain was obtained from a study of cytomegalovirus exposure and HLA in healthy donors. Study as a whole: The roughly 110 validation repertoires were reported in a later analysis to have been generated on the same platform as the 666 first-cohort repertoires.

Regarding the study as a whole: Rare TCR sequences predominated, though certain public TCRs were found in many donors.

Losses at the gene ends were 8 bases for V and 5 bases for J; bases not matched to a gene: 4. This CDR3 is 12 amino acids long. Germline CDR1 reads MNHEY; CDR2 reads SVGAGI. This clone was observed once. Its antigen is not known. The study drew the donors from its approximately 110-subject validation cohort, separate from the roughly 700-subject first cohort. Sequencing used immunoSEQ multiplex PCR; TCRdb keeps in-frame clones, though not all of them. The sample shows approximately 160,000 clones, 75% to 95% of them seen only once. This chain links TRBV6-5 with TRBJ2-5; 8 nucleotides match TRBD2. This receptor was taken from a woman aged 18-35 years in good health and CMV-seropositive. Material for sequencing was PBMCs. CDR3 coding DNA: TGTGCCAGCCGCGGGGGGTGGGAGACCCAGTACTTC. This sequence encodes CASRGGWETQYF.